The 6 T cell receptor beta chains below were found in one sample sequenced in a study of T cell responses to AZD1222 COVID-19 vaccine (dated by TCRdb to about 2021). To prepare the library, the immunoSEQ multiplex PCR assay was applied. Entries here come from immuneACCESS through TCRdb and include only in-frame sequences with V and J called. Some clones fail to appear in such tables; in the studies checked, an unresolved V gene covers under half of the shortfall, and the cause of the remainder is unknown. The table for this sample lists 150,000 to 200,000 clones; about 91% of them were counted only once. Less than 1.3% of the sample is held by the ten biggest clonotypes. The sample's time point, from its label and the paper: about 28 days (+/-7) after the second vaccine dose. Sequencing was performed on peripheral blood, taken 28 days after the second AZD1222 dose. These receptors all come from an adult who received the AZD1222 COVID-19 vaccine.

The gene calls are TRBV13 and TRBJ1-2; the D is unclear. V dropped 6 bases and J dropped 2 bases, with 16 bases sitting between them. The CDR3 runs to 15 residues. Germline CDR1 is PRHDT and CDR2 is FYEKMQ (reference sequence). CDR3 DNA: TGTGCCAGCAGACCACGGACCGCCTCAAACTATGGCTACACCTTC. Translation gives CASRPRTASNYGYTF.

CDR3 loop: CASSPPSRGRGNSPLHF. The CDR3 DNA follows: TGTGCCAGCAGCCCGCCCTCGAGAGGCAGGGGTAATTCACCCCTCCACTTT. V is TRBV7-9 and J is TRBJ1-6, with a weak D call TRBD1 (6 bases). The CDR3 is made up of 17 amino acids. The ends were cut back, 5 bases at V and 6 bases at J, with 20 bases in the middle. Germline CDR1 reads SEHNR; CDR2 reads FQNEAQ (reference sequence). The full variable domain, with the rest looked up from reference TRBV7-9 and TRBJ1-6, is DTGVSQNPRHKITKRGQNVTFRCDPISEHNRLYWYRQTLGQGPEFLTYFQNEAQLEKSRLLSDRFSAERPKGSFSTLEIQRTEQGDSAMYLCASSPPSRGRGNSPLHFGNGTRLTVT.

This chain uses TRBV2 with TRBJ1-5; TRBD1 matches at 11 bases. The junction had 0 bases not matched to a gene; V was cut back by 4 bases and J by 7 bases. This CDR3 spans 13 amino acids. CDR1 and CDR2 (germline): SNHLY, FYNNEI. CDR3 in amino acids: CASSGDRGQPQHF. The CDR3 region has the DNA TGTGCCAGCAGTGGGGACAGGGGGCAGCCCCAGCATTTT.

V gene TRBV6-6 combines with J gene TRBJ2-3; D tentatively fits TRBD1 or TRBD2 (5 bases each). Per germline, CDR1 MNHNY and CDR2 SVGAGI (reference sequence). V lost 5 bases to trimming and J lost 7 bases, with 10 bases between them. This CDR3 region has 12 residues. CDR3 DNA sequence: TGTGCCAGCAGTCAGGGAGTTAATACGCAGTATTTT. This sequence encodes CASSQGVNTQYF.

This clone occurred once. This chain uses TRBV6-5 with TRBJ1-1; D is uncertain. Germline CDR1 reads MNHEY; CDR2 reads SVGAGI. Trimming stripped 4 bases from V and 0 bases from J, with 9 bases between. The CDR3 consists of 14 residues. Written as DNA, the CDR3 is TGTGCCAGCAGTTTAGGGCGATTGAACACTGAAGCTTTCTTT. This gives the protein CASSLGRLNTEAFF.

The chain joins TRBV29-1 to TRBJ1-4; 7 bases align to TRBD1. The CDR3 contains 15 residues. V lost 4 bases and J lost 0; bases outside the gene matches: 5. Germline CDR1 reads SQVTM; CDR2 reads ANQGSEA. This CDR3 reads CSVAGTASTNEKLFF. In DNA form, the CDR3 reads TGCAGCGTTGCGGGGACAGCCTCAACTAATGAAAAACTGTTTTTT.